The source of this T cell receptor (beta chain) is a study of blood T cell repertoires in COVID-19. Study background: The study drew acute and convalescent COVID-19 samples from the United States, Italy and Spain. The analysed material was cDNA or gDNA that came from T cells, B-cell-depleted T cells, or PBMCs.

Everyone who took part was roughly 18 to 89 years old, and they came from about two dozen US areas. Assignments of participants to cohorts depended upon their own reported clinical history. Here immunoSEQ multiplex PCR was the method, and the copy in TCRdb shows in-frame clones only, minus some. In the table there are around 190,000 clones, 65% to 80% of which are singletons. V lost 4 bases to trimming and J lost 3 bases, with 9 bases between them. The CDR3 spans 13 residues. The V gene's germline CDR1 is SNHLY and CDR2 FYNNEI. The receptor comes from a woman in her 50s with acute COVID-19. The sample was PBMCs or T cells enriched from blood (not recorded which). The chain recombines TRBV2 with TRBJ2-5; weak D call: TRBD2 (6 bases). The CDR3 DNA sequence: TGTGCCAGCAGTGGTCGGACTAAAGAGACCCAGTACTTC. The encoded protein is CASSGRTKETQYF.